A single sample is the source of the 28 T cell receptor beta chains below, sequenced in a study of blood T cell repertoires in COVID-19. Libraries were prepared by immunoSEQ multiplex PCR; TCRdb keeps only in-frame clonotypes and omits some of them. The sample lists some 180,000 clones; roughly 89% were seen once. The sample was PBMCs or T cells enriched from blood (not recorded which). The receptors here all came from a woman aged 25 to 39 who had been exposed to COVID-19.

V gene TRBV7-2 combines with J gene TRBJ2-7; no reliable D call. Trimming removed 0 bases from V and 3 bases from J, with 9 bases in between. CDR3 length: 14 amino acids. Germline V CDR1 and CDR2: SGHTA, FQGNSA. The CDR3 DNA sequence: TGTGCCAGCAGCTTAGCTGCAGGCGACTACGAGCAGTACTTC. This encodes CASSLAAGDYEQYF.

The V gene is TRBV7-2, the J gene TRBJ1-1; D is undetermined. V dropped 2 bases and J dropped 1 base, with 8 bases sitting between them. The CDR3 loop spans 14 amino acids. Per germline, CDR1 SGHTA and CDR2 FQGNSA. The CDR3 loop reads CASSLIYGNTEAFF. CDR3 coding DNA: TGTGCCAGCAGCTTAATATACGGGAACACTGAAGCTTTCTTT.

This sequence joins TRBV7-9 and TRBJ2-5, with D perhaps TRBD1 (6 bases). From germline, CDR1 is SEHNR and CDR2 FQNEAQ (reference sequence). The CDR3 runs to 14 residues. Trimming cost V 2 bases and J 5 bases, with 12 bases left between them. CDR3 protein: CASSLNEGEETQYF. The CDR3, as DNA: TGTGCCAGCAGCTTAAACGAGGGGGAGGAGACCCAGTACTTC.

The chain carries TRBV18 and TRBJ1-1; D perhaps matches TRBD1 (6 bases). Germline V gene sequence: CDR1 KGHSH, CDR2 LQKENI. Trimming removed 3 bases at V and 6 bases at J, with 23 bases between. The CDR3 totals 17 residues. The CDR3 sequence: CASSPTAPGGGGAEAFF. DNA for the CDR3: TGTGCCAGCTCACCGACAGCTCCGGGAGGGGGGGGTGCTGAAGCTTTCTTT. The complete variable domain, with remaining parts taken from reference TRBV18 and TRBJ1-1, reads NAGVMQNPRHLVRRRGQEARLRCSPMKGHSHVYWYRQLPEEGLKFMVYLQKENIIDESGMPKERFSAEFPKEGPSILRIQQVVRGDSAAYFCASSPTAPGGGGAEAFFGQGTRLTVV.

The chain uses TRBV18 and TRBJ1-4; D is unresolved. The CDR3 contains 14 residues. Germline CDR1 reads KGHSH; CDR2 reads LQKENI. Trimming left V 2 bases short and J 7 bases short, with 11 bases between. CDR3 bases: TGTGCCAGCTCACCAGCGGAGGGCGGTGAAAAACTGTTTTTT. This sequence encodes CASSPAEGGEKLFF. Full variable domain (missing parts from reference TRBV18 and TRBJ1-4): NAGVMQNPRHLVRRRGQEARLRCSPMKGHSHVYWYRQLPEEGLKFMVYLQKENIIDESGMPKERFSAEFPKEGPSILRIQQVVRGDSAAYFCASSPAEGGEKLFFGSGTQLSVL.

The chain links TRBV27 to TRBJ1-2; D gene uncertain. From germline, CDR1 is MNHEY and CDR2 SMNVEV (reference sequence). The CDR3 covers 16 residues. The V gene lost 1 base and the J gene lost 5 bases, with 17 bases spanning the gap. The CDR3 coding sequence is TGTGCCAGCAGTTTATTCGCCCCGTCGGGGAATTATGGCTACACCTTC. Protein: CASSLFAPSGNYGYTF.

In nucleotides, the CDR3 is TGCGCCAGCAGCCTAGCGGAGAGCTCTGGGGCCAACGTCCTGACTTTC. Translating gives CASSLAESSGANVLTF. The V and J genes are TRBV5-1 and TRBJ2-6, with 7 nucleotides matching TRBD2. CDR1 is SGHRS and CDR2 is YFSETQ in the germline V gene. Germline trimming cut 4 bases from V and 0 bases from J; bases unmatched to any gene: 4. CDR3 length: 16 amino acids.

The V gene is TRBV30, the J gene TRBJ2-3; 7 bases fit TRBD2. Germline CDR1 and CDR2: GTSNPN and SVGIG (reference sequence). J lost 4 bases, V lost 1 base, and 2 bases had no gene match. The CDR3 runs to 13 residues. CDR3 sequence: CAWSEAGADTQYF. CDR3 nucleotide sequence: TGTGCCTGGAGTGAGGCGGGGGCAGATACGCAGTATTTT.

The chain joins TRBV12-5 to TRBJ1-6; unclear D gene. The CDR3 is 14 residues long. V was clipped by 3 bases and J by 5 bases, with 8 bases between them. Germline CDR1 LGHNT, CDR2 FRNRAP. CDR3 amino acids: CASGFGVNNSPLHF. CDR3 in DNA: TGTGCTAGTGGTTTCGGAGTTAATAATTCACCCCTCCACTTT.

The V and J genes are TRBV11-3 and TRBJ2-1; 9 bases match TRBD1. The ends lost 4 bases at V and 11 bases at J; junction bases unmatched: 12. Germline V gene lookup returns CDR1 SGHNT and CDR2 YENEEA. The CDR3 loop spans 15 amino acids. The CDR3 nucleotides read TGTGCCAGCAGCTCCTCCCGACGGACAGGGGTTAAGCAGTTCTTC. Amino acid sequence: CASSSSRRTGVKQFF.

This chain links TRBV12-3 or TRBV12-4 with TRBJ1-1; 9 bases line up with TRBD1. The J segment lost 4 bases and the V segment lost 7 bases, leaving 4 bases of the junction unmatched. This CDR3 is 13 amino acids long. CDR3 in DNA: TGTGCCAGCACCGGGGACAGGGTCACTGAAGCTTTCTTT. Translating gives CASTGDRVTEAFF.

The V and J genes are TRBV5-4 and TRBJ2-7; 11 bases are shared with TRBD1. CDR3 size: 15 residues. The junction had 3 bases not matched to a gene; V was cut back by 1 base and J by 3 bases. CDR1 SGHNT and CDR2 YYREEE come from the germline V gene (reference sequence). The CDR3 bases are TGTGCCAGCAGCTTGAAAGGGACAGGGGGCTACGAGCAGTACTTC. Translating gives CASSLKGTGGYEQYF.

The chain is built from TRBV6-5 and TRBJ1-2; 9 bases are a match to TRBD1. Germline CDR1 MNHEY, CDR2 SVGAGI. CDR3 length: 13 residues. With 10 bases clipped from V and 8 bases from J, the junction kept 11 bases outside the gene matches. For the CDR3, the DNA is TGTGCCATTACCAGGGGGGACAGGGACGGCTACACCTTC. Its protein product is CAITRGDRDGYTF.

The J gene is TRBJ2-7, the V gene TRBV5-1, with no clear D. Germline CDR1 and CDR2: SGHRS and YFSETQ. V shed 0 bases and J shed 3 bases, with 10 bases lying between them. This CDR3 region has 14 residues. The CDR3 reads CASSLVGPNYEQYF. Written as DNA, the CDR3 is TGCGCCAGCAGCTTGGTTGGCCCGAACTACGAGCAGTACTTC.

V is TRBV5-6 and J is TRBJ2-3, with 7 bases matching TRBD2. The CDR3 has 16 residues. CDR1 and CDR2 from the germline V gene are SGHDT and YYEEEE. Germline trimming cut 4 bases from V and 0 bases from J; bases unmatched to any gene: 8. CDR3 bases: TGTGCCAGCAGCCAAGGACTAGGCGGAAGCACAGATACGCAGTATTTT. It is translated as CASSQGLGGSTDTQYF.

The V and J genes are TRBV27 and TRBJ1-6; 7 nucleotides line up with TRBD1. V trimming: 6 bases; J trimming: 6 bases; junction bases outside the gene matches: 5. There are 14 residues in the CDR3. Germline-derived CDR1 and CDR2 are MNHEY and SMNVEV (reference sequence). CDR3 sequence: CASRGTDTNSPLHF. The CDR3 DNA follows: TGTGCCAGCAGGGGGACAGATACTAATTCACCCCTCCACTTT.

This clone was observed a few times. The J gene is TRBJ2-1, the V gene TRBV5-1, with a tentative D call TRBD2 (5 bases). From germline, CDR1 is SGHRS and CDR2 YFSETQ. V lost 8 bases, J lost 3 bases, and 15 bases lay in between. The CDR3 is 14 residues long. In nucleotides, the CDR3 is TGCGCCAGTAACTCCGGGGTTATCTACAATGAGCAGTTCTTC. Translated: CASNSGVIYNEQFF.

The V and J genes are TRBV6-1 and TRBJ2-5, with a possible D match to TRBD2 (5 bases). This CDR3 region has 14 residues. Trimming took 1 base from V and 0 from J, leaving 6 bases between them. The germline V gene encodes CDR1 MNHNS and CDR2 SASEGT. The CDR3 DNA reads TGTGCCAGCAGTGAAGGAGGGAACCAAGAGACCCAGTACTTC. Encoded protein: CASSEGGNQETQYF.

The CDR3 DNA reads TGTGCCAGCACGGACTCAGATTACGAGTTCTTC. Translation: CASTDSDYEFF. The V gene is TRBV27, the J gene TRBJ2-1, with a possible D match to TRBD2 (5 bases). V gave up 7 bases and J gave up 14 bases, with 15 bases separating them. Germline CDR1 and CDR2: MNHEY and SMNVEV (reference sequence). This CDR3 region has 11 residues.

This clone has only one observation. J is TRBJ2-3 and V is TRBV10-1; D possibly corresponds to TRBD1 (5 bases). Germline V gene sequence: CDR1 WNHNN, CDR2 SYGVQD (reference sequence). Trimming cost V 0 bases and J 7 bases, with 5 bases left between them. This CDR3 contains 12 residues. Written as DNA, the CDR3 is TGCGCCAGCAGTGAGTCGGGGCATACGCAGTATTTT. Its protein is CASSESGHTQYF.

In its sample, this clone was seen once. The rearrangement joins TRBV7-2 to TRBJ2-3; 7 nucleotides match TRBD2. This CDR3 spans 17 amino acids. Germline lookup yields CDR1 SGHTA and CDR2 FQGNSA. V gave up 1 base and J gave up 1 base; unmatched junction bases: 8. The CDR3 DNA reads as TGTGCCAGCAGCTTAGATATGGCGGGGGAAGGCACAGATACGCAGTATTTT. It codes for CASSLDMAGEGTDTQYF.

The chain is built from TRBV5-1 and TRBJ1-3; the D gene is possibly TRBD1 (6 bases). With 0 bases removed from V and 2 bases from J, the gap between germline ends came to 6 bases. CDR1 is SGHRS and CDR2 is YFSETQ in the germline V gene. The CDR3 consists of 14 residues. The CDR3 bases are TGCGCCAGCAGCTTGGACAGGGCTGGAAACACCATATATTTT. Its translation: CASSLDRAGNTIYF.

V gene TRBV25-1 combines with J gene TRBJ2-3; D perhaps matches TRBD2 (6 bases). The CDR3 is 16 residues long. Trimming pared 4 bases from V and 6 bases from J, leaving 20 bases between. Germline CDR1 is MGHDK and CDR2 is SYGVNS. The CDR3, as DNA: TGTGCCAGCAGTGGGCCCTCCGGGAGTATCTCGGATACGCAGTATTTT. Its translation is CASSGPSGSISDTQYF.

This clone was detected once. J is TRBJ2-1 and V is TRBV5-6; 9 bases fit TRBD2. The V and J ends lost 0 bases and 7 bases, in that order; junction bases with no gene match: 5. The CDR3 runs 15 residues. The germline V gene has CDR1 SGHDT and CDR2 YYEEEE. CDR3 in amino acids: CASSLVGLASNEQFF. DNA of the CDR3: TGTGCCAGCAGCTTGGTGGGACTAGCCTCGAATGAGCAGTTCTTC.

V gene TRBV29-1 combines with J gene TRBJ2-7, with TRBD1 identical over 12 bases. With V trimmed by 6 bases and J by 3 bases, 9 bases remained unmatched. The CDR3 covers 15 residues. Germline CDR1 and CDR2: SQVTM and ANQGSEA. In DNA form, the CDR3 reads TGCAGCGTGGGAGCCGGGACAGGGGGCGTCTACGAGCAGTACTTC. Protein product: CSVGAGTGGVYEQYF.

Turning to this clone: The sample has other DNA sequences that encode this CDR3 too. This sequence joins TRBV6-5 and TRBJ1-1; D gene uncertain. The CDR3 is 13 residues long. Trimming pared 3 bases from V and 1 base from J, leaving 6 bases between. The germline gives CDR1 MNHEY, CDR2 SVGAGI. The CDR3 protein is CASSYEGNTEAFF. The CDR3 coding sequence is TGTGCCAGCAGTTATGAGGGGAACACTGAAGCTTTCTTT.

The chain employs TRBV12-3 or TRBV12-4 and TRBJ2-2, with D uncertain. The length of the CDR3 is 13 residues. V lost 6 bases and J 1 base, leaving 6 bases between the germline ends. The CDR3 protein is CASSAGNTGELFF. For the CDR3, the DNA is TGTGCCAGCAGCGCAGGGAACACCGGGGAGCTGTTTTTT.

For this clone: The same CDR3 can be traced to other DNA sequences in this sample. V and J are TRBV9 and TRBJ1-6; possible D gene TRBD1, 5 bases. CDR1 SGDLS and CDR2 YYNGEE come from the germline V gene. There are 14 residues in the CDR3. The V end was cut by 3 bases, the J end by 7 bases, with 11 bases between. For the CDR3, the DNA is TGTGCCAGCAGCGGTTGGGGGGGGAATTCACCCCTCCACTTT. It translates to CASSGWGGNSPLHF.